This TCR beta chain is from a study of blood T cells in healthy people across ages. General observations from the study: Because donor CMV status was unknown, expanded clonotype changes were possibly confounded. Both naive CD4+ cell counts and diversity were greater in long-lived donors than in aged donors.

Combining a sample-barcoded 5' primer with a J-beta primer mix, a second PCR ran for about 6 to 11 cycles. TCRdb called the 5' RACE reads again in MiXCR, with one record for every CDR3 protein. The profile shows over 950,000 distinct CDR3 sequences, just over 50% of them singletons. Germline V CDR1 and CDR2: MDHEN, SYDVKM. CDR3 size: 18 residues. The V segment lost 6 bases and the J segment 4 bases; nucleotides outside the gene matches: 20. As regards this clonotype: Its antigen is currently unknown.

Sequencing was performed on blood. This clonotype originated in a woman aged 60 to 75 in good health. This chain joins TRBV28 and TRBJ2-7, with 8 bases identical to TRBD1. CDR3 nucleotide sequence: TGTGCCAGCAGCCCGGGTCTCCTTCGACAGGGGCCCTTGTACGAGCAGTACTTC. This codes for CASSPGLLRQGPLYEQYF.